This entry lists 9 T cell receptor beta chains sequenced from one sample in a study of cytomegalovirus exposure and HLA in healthy donors. It was with 60 Vbeta and 13 Jbeta primers that the PCR ran. This table comes from immunoSEQ multiplex PCR, and its TCRdb copy is limited to in-frame clones, with some not included. The sample has some 130,000 clones; 60% to 75% are singletons. The sample was PBMCs. The source is a human donor in good health.

This chain uses TRBV27 with TRBJ1-5; D not certain. The CDR3 contains 16 residues. Trimming took 0 bases from V and 4 from J, leaving 13 bases between them. The germline V gene has CDR1 MNHEY and CDR2 SMNVEV (reference sequence). The CDR3 DNA sequence: TGTGCCAGCAGTTTATCCTCAGGCGCAACTAATCAGCCCCAGCATTTT. Protein product: CASSLSSGATNQPQHF.

V and J are TRBV2 and TRBJ2-7; TRBD1 might be the D (6 bases). The CDR3 is 13 amino acids. V lost 6 bases and J lost 6, with 15 bases in between. Germline V gene data show CDR1 as SNHLY and CDR2 as FYNNEI. CDR3 in amino acids: CASRGAAPSEQYF. DNA for the CDR3: TGTGCCAGCAGGGGGGCAGCGCCCTCCGAGCAGTACTTC.

The CDR3 is CASSPLAGTGDTQYF. For the CDR3, the DNA is TGCGCCAGCAGCCCCCTGGCGGGAACGGGTGATACGCAGTATTTT. This chain joins TRBV5-1 and TRBJ2-3; the D gene is possibly TRBD2 (6 bases). Trimming left V 4 bases short and J 6 bases short, with 18 bases between. Germline V lookup: CDR1 SGHRS, CDR2 YFSETQ. CDR3 size: 15 residues.

This rearrangement joins TRBV10-1 to TRBJ2-1; TRBD1 aligns across 12 bases. The germline V gene has CDR1 WNHNN and CDR2 SYGVQD (reference sequence). J gave up 5 bases and V 3 bases, and 2 bases lay outside the gene matches. This CDR3 region has 15 residues. DNA of the CDR3: TGCGCCAGCAGTGACCGGGACAGGGGGCACAATGAGCAGTTCTTC. Protein: CASSDRDRGHNEQFF.

J is TRBJ2-1 and V is TRBV5-4; a weak D match, TRBD1 (5 bases). The CDR3 consists of 15 residues. The germline V gene encodes CDR1 SGHNT and CDR2 YYREEE (reference sequence). Trimming pared 0 bases from V and 2 bases from J, leaving 9 bases between. The CDR3 DNA sequence: TGTGCCAGCAGCTTGGGGCAGGGCACCTACAATGAGCAGTTCTTC. Its translation is CASSLGQGTYNEQFF.

There are a few counts of this clone. This chain joins TRBV5-5 and TRBJ2-7, with 10 bases aligning to TRBD2. The CDR3 contains 16 residues. Germline values: CDR1 SGHKS, CDR2 YYEKEE (reference sequence). Trimming cost V 2 bases and J 1 base; bases outside gene matches: 6. CDR3 amino acids: CASSFGLAGVSYEQYF. CDR3 coding DNA: TGTGCCAGCAGCTTTGGGCTAGCGGGAGTATCCTACGAGCAGTACTTC.

The V and J genes are TRBV19 and TRBJ2-5; TRBD2 aligns across 10 bases. This CDR3 has 15 residues. Germline CDR1 reads LNHDA; CDR2 reads SQIVND (reference sequence). With V trimmed by 6 bases and J by 1 base, 5 bases remained unmatched. The CDR3: CASSFIAGGQETQYF. DNA of the CDR3: TGTGCCAGTAGCTTTATAGCGGGAGGCCAAGAGACCCAGTACTTC.

A few counts support this clone. The rearrangement joins TRBV4-3 to TRBJ2-3; maybe TRBD1 (6 bases). The length of the CDR3 is 16 residues. The V gene lost 4 bases and the J gene lost 2 bases, with 16 bases spanning the gap. CDR1 is LGHNA, CDR2 YSLEER, per germline. Written as DNA, the CDR3 is TGCGCCAGCAGCCCAACAGGGCGACCGATCACAGATACGCAGTATTTT. Its translation: CASSPTGRPITDTQYF.

The chain links TRBV28 to TRBJ1-1; maybe TRBD1 (6 bases). Germline lookup yields CDR1 MDHEN and CDR2 SYDVKM. The CDR3 length is 12 residues. V was clipped by 6 bases and J by 1 base, with 6 bases between them. The CDR3 spells CASRQGNTEAFF. In nucleotides, the CDR3 is TGTGCCAGCAGACAGGGGAACACTGAAGCTTTCTTT.